This T cell receptor beta chain was observed in a study of T-cell memory formation after mild COVID-19. Across the study: TCR clusters were mostly donor specific.

Germline-derived CDR1 and CDR2 are LGHNA and YSLEER. Trimming at V came to 0 bases and at J to 5 bases, leaving 7 bases not matched to a gene. The CDR3 has 15 residues. With respect to this clonotype: Its specificity is unknown.

The study, taken as a whole, reports: Day 15 to 85 contracting clones showed balanced CD4/CD8; later expanders leaned CD4+. That cross-reactive memory joined was suggested by some responding clones appearing in pre-infection memory. Contracting CD4+ clones sat mainly in CM and EM; CD8+ in EMRA.

TCRdb re-called the 5' RACE reads with MiXCR, one entry per CDR3 protein. The sample yields around 300,000 distinct CDR3 sequences, around an eighth seen once. The specimen was PBMCs or a T cell subset sorted from them (not recorded which). This TCR derives from a man aged 18-30 years who had mild COVID-19 (a few samples of this study predate the infection). Cell type and time point are not known. V and J are TRBV4-3 and TRBJ2-7; TRBD1 matches 7 bases. CDR3 sequence reads: CASSQDRGRVDEQYF. The DNA for the CDR3 is TGCGCCAGCAGCCAAGACAGGGGGAGAGTCGACGAGCAGTACTTC.